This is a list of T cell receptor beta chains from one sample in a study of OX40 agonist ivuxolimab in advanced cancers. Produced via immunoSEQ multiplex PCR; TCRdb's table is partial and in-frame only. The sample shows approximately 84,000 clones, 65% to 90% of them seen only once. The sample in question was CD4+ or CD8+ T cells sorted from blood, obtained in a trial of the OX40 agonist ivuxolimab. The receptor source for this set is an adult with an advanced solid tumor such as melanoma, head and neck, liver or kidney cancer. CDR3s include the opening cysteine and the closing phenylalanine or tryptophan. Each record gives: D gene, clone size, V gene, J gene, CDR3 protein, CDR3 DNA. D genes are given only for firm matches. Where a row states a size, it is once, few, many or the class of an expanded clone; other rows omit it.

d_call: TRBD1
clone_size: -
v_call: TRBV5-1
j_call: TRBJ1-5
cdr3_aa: CASSLGTGVLQPQHF
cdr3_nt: TGCGCCAGCAGCTTAGGGACAGGCGTTCTCCAGCCCCAGCATTTT

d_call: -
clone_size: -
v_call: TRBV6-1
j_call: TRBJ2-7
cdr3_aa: CASRQGRIGQYF
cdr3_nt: TGTGCCAGCAGACAGGGGAGGATTGGGCAGTACTTC

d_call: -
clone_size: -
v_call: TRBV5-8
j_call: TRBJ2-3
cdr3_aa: CASSSGTTIGDTQYF
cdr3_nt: TGTGCCAGCAGCTCCGGGACCACCATAGGAGATACGCAGTATTTT

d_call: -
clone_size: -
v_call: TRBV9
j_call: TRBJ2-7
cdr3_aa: CASSEGGLSSNEQYF
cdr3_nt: TGTGCCAGCAGCGAGGGGGGACTGTCCTCTAACGAGCAGTACTTC

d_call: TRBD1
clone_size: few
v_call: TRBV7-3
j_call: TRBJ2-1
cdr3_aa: CASSSRQGAINEQFF
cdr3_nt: TGTGCCAGCAGCTCGCGACAGGGGGCCATAAATGAGCAGTTCTTC

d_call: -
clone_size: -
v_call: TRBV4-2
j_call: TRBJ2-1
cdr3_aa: CASSQTYFNEQFF
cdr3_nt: TGTGCCAGCAGCCAAACCTATTTCAATGAGCAGTTCTTC

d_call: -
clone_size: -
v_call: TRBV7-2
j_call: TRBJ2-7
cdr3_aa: CASSGQISSYEQYF
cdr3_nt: TGTGCCAGCAGCGGACAGATTAGCTCCTACGAGCAGTACTTC

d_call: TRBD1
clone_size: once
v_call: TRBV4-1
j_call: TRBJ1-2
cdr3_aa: CASSQLLGQGPKLNYGYTF
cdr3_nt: TGCGCCAGCAGCCAACTTCTGGGACAGGGGCCCAAATTAAACTATGGCTACACCTTC

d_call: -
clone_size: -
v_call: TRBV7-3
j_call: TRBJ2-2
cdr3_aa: CASNREKTGELFF
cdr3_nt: TGTGCCAGCAACAGGGAAAAGACCGGGGAGCTGTTTTTT

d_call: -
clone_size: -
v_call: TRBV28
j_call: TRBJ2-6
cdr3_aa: CASALSGANVLTF
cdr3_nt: TGTGCCAGCGCCCTCTCTGGGGCCAACGTCCTGACTTTC

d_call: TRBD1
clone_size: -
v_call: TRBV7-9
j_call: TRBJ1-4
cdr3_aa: CASSPGQGVEKLFF
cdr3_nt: TGTGCCAGCAGCCCCGGACAGGGCGTTGAAAAACTGTTTTTT

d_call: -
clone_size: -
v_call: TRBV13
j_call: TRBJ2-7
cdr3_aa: CASSLGVGGREAYEQYF
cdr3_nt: TGTGCCAGCAGCTTAGGAGTCGGGGGGCGCGAGGCCTACGAGCAGTACTTC

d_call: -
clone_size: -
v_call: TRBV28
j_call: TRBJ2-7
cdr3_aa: CASSLSGETYEQYF
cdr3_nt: TGTGCCAGCAGTCTCTCCGGGGAGACCTACGAGCAGTACTTC

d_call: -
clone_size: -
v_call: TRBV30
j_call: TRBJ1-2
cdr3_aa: CAWSVGGGGGYGYTF
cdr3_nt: TGTGCCTGGAGTGTAGGAGGAGGGGGTGGCTATGGCTACACCTTC

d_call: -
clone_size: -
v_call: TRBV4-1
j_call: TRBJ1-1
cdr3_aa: CASSYTGFTEAFF
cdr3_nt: TGCGCCAGCAGCTATACAGGATTCACTGAAGCTTTCTTT

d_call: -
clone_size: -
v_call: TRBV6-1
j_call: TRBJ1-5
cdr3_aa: CASSDLLIVALNQPQHF
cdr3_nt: TGTGCCAGCAGTGACCTCTTGATCGTCGCCCTAAATCAGCCCCAGCATTTT

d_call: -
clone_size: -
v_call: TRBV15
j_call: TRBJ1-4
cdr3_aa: CATSGTGQAKTNEKLFF
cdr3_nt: TGTGCCACCAGCGGAACCGGACAAGCTAAGACTAATGAAAAACTGTTTTTT

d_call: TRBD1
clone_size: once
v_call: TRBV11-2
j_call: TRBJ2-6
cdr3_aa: CASRELRDRGSGANVLTF
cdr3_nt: TGTGCCAGCAGGGAACTAAGGGACAGAGGCTCTGGGGCCAACGTCCTGACTTTC

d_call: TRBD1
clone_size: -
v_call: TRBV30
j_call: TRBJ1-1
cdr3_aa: CASSDRGNTEAFF
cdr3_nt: TGTGCCTCTTCGGACAGGGGGAACACTGAAGCTTTCTTT

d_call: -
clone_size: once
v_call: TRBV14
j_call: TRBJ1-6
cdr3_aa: CASSPRASKDSPLHF
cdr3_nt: TGTGCCAGCAGCCCCCGGGCCTCAAAAGATTCACCCCTCCACTTT

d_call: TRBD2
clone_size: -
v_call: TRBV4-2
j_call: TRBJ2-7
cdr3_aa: CASSPTDPWSSGGYEQYF
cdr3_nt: TGTGCCAGCAGCCCAACGGATCCGTGGAGTAGCGGGGGCTACGAGCAGTACTTC

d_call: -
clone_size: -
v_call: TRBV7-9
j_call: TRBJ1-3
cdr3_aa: CASTLALVNTIYF
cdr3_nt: TGTGCCAGCACCCTCGCTTTGGTAAACACCATATATTTT

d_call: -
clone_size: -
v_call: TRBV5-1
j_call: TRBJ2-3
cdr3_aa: CASSLTQAYTDMQYF
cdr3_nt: TGCGCCAGCAGCTTGACGCAGGCTTACACAGATATGCAGTATTTT

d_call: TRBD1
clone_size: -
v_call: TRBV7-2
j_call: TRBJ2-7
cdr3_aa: CASSLARGAGQGPSYEQYF
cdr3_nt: TGTGCCAGCAGCTTAGCTAGGGGGGCGGGACAGGGACCCTCCTACGAGCAGTACTTC